The 26 T cell receptor beta chains reported below all come from one sample, sequenced in a study of control samples from healthy donors and cancer patients. TCRdb's copy holds only in-frame clones and misses some; the assay was immunoSEQ multiplex PCR. Of about 170,000 clones in the sample, approximately 92% were seen once. Source material: blood. These receptors all come from a woman between 55 and 75 years old in good health.

V usage is TRBV12-3 or TRBV12-4 and J usage is TRBJ2-7; D is unclear. CDR3 length: 12 amino acids. V was clipped by 3 bases and J by 4 bases, with 7 bases between them. The CDR3 region is CASSFYPYEQYF. Written as DNA, the CDR3 is TGTGCCAGCAGTTTTTATCCGTACGAGCAGTACTTC.

The chain uses TRBV6-5 and TRBJ1-1; TRBD1 might be the D (5 bases). This CDR3 spans 13 amino acids. Trimming shortened V by 6 bases and J by 0 bases, and 8 bases separated the two germline ends. Germline CDR1 and CDR2: MNHEY and SVGAGI. The CDR3 protein is CASRQTVNTEAFF. The CDR3 coding sequence is TGTGCCAGCAGGCAGACAGTGAACACTGAAGCTTTCTTT.

The CDR3 coding sequence is TGTGCCAGCACCTCCGGGACAGGGAACTACAATGAGCAGTTCTTC. Protein sequence: CASTSGTGNYNEQFF. This chain connects TRBV7-9 to TRBJ2-1; TRBD1 matches 9 bases. This CDR3 has 15 residues. Germline-derived CDR1 and CDR2 are SEHNR and FQNEAQ (reference sequence). Losses at the gene ends were 7 bases for V and 3 bases for J; bases not matched to a gene: 7.

The chain couples TRBV18 to TRBJ2-2, with TRBD1 matching 9 bases. V trimming: 2 bases; J trimming: 6 bases; junction bases outside the gene matches: 1. CDR3 length: 14 amino acids. Germline CDR1 reads KGHSH; CDR2 reads LQKENI. CDR3 bases: TGTGCCAGCTCACCAAGACAGGGGGCCGGGGAGCTGTTTTTT. Its protein product is CASSPRQGAGELFF.

The chain joins TRBV6-2 or TRBV6-3 to TRBJ2-3, with 9 bases identical to TRBD2. Germline-derived CDR1 and CDR2 are MNHEY and SVGEGT. V gave up 6 bases and J gave up 3 bases; unmatched junction bases: 7. The CDR3 spans 15 residues. CDR3 sequence: CASSSEGLATDTQYF. The CDR3 DNA is TGTGCCAGCAGCTCCGAGGGACTAGCAACAGATACGCAGTATTTT.

The chain employs TRBV5-1 and TRBJ1-1, with 10 bases lining up with TRBD1. Per germline, CDR1 SGHRS and CDR2 YFSETQ. The V and J ends lost 4 bases and 4 bases, in that order; junction bases with no gene match: 4. The CDR3 contains 14 residues. The CDR3 is CASSPWTGGTEAFF. CDR3 nucleotide sequence: TGCGCCAGCAGCCCCTGGACAGGGGGCACTGAAGCTTTCTTT. Variable domain in full (rest from reference TRBV5-1 and TRBJ1-1): KAGVTQTPRYLIKTRGQQVTLSCSPISGHRSVSWYQQTPGQGLQFLFEYFSETQRNKGNFPGRFSGRQFSNSRSEMNVSTLELGDSALYLCASSPWTGGTEAFFGQGTRLTVV.

V usage is TRBV5-1 and J usage is TRBJ1-4; the D is unclear. Germline V gene data show CDR1 as SGHRS and CDR2 as YFSETQ. The CDR3 sequence is 15 residues long. Trimming stripped 4 bases from V and 6 bases from J, with 16 bases between. CDR3 DNA: TGCGCCAGCAGCCTTCTCGAGGCCCCTTATGAAAAACTGTTTTTT. As protein: CASSLLEAPYEKLFF.

This clone showed up just once. The chain couples TRBV18 to TRBJ2-1; D might be TRBD1 (6 bases). Trimming removed 3 bases at V and 4 bases at J, with 16 bases between. CDR1 KGHSH and CDR2 LQKENI come from the germline V gene. The CDR3 has 16 amino acids. DNA for the CDR3: TGTGCCAGCTCACCCAGGGGCCTCATAGATTACAATGAGCAGTTCTTC. Translated: CASSPRGLIDYNEQFF. The full variable domain, rest sourced from reference TRBV18 and TRBJ2-1, is NAGVMQNPRHLVRRRGQEARLRCSPMKGHSHVYWYRQLPEEGLKFMVYLQKENIIDESGMPKERFSAEFPKEGPSILRIQQVVRGDSAAYFCASSPRGLIDYNEQFFGPGTRLTVL.

V usage is TRBV5-1 and J usage is TRBJ1-4; 7 positions match TRBD1. After removal of 4 bases from V and 8 bases from J, the junction contained 8 bases not matched to a gene. CDR3 size: 14 residues. Per germline, CDR1 SGHRS and CDR2 YFSETQ. The DNA for the CDR3 is TGCGCCAGCAGCCGGGGGACAGATGGCGAAAAACTGTTTTTT. Its translation: CASSRGTDGEKLFF.

This chain connects TRBV18 to TRBJ2-5, with 8 positions matching TRBD1. Per the germline V gene, CDR1 is KGHSH and CDR2 is LQKENI. This CDR3 is built from 14 residues. The ends lost 3 bases at V and 5 bases at J; junction bases unmatched: 5. The CDR3 protein is CASSPLTGAETQYF. CDR3 DNA: TGTGCCAGCTCACCCCTGACAGGGGCGGAGACCCAGTACTTC.

The chain is built from TRBV5-6 and TRBJ1-6; a possible D gene is TRBD1 (5 bases). Per germline, CDR1 SGHDT and CDR2 YYEEEE. V was clipped by 3 bases and J by 8 bases, with 18 bases between them. The CDR3 covers 16 residues. The CDR3 loop reads CASSSGVGGRDSPLHF. The CDR3 coding sequence is TGTGCCAGCAGCTCCGGTGTTGGGGGGAGGGATTCACCCCTCCACTTT. Full variable domain (missing parts from reference TRBV5-6 and TRBJ1-6): DAGVTQSPTHLIKTRGQQVTLRCSPKSGHDTVSWYQQALGQGPQFIFQYYEEEERQRGNFPDRFSGHQFPNYSSELNVNALLLGDSALYLCASSSGVGGRDSPLHFGNGTRLTVT.

This chain joins TRBV9 and TRBJ2-7; weak D call: TRBD2 (6 bases). This CDR3 is 14 amino acids long. Germline loops: CDR1 SGDLS, CDR2 YYNGEE. V was trimmed by 5 bases and J by 0 bases, leaving 12 bases between them. The CDR3 DNA follows: TGTGCCAGCAGTCTCCGGGACTCCTCCTACGAGCAGTACTTC. Its translation: CASSLRDSSYEQYF.

The chain has TRBV7-2 and TRBJ1-2, with D hard to call. Looked up from germline, CDR1 is SGHTA and CDR2 is FQGNSA. The CDR3 loop spans 12 amino acids. V lost 9 bases and J 4 bases, leaving 12 bases between the germline ends. CDR3 amino acids: CASRWAAYGYTF. The CDR3 DNA reads TGTGCCAGTCGCTGGGCGGCCTATGGCTACACCTTC.

The J gene is TRBJ2-2, the V gene TRBV7-2, with TRBD2 matching 10 bases. V lost 3 bases and J lost 7; bases outside the gene matches: 11. CDR3 length: 17 residues. Germline V gene lookup returns CDR1 SGHTA and CDR2 FQGNSA. CDR3 coding DNA: TGTGCCAGCAGCTTCCAGGAAGCGGGGGGGCCTGGCGGGGAGCTGTTTTTT. It yields the protein CASSFQEAGGPGGELFF.

The rearrangement joins TRBV7-9 to TRBJ1-3; the D gene is possibly TRBD1 (6 bases). CDR1 and CDR2 from the germline V gene are SEHNR and FQNEAQ (reference sequence). Trimming removed 5 bases at V and 2 bases at J, with 10 bases between. The CDR3 is 14 amino acids. CDR3 DNA sequence: TGTGCCAGCAGCGCCCAGGGGCCTGGAAACACCATATATTTT. Translating gives CASSAQGPGNTIYF.

The chain uses TRBV30 and TRBJ1-5; perhaps TRBD1 as D (6 bases). There are 18 residues in the CDR3. Deletions cut 1 base from V and 4 bases from J, with 23 bases between. Looked up from germline, CDR1 is GTSNPN and CDR2 is SVGIG (reference sequence). This CDR3 is CAWSALIRGGTGNQPQHF. In nucleotides, the CDR3 is TGTGCCTGGAGTGCCTTAATCCGTGGGGGCACAGGGAATCAGCCCCAGCATTTT.

The gene calls are TRBV3-1 (or the pseudogene TRBV3-2) and TRBJ2-3, with 7 bases that match TRBD1. V trimming: 0 bases; J trimming: 9 bases; junction bases outside the gene matches: 6. Germline V gene sequence: CDR1 LGHDT, CDR2 YNNKEL (reference sequence). The CDR3 runs 14 residues. CDR3 amino acids: CASSQDRQGGTQYF. In DNA, the CDR3 is TGTGCCAGCAGCCAAGACCGACAGGGCGGGACGCAGTATTTT.

This clone is a singleton in its sample. This chain's CDR3 is CASSLEGGGNEQFF. The CDR3 DNA sequence: TGTGCCAGCAGCTTGGAGGGGGGAGGAAATGAGCAGTTCTTC. The chain couples TRBV5-6 to TRBJ2-1, with D perhaps TRBD1 or TRBD2 (6 bases each). Trimming took 0 bases from V and 7 from J, leaving 11 bases between them. The V gene's germline CDR1 is SGHDT and CDR2 YYEEEE. The CDR3 sequence is 14 residues long.

This sequence joins TRBV15 and TRBJ1-5; 7 bases fit TRBD1. The CDR3 consists of 17 residues. V gave up 0 bases and J gave up 1 base; unmatched junction bases: 6. Per the germline V gene, CDR1 is LNHNV and CDR2 is YYDKDF (reference sequence). CDR3 amino acids: CATSRDRGQQSNQPQHF. As DNA, the CDR3 is TGTGCCACCAGCAGAGATCGGGGACAGCAAAGCAATCAGCCCCAGCATTTT. The variable domain in full, with the rest retrieved from reference TRBV15 and TRBJ1-5, is DAMVIQNPRYQVTQFGKPVTLSCSQTLNHNVMYWYQQKSSQAPKLLFHYYDKDFNNEADTPDNFQSRRPNTSFCFLDIRSPGLGDTAMYLCATSRDRGQQSNQPQHFGDGTRLSIL.

The chain employs TRBV5-5 and TRBJ1-4; D remains unclear. The length of the CDR3 is 14 residues. V lost 4 bases and J 5 bases, leaving 12 bases between the germline ends. The germline CDR1 and CDR2 sequences are SGHKS and YYEKEE (reference sequence). CDR3 protein: CASSARLGNEKLFF. CDR3 nucleotides: TGTGCCAGCAGCGCTCGACTAGGAAATGAAAAACTGTTTTTT.

The chain recombines TRBV7-9 with TRBJ1-1; 8 bases fit TRBD1. CDR1 and CDR2 from the germline V gene are SEHNR and FQNEAQ (reference sequence). CDR3 length: 14 residues. Trimming took 3 bases from V and 4 from J; bases not matched to a gene: 4. The CDR3 nucleotides are TGTGCCAGCAGCTTCCCCGGGACAGGCACTGAAGCTTTCTTT. Translating gives CASSFPGTGTEAFF. Drawing the rest from reference TRBV7-9 and TRBJ1-1, the complete variable domain is DTGVSQNPRHKITKRGQNVTFRCDPISEHNRLYWYRQTLGQGPEFLTYFQNEAQLEKSRLLSDRFSAERPKGSFSTLEIQRTEQGDSAMYLCASSFPGTGTEAFFGQGTRLTVV.

The chain is built from TRBV2 and TRBJ1-6; D is ambiguous. The CDR3 runs 15 residues. Germline assignment: CDR1 SNHLY and CDR2 FYNNEI. With 0 bases removed from V and 11 bases from J, the gap between germline ends came to 14 bases. CDR3 sequence (DNA): TGTGCCAGCAGTGAAGCGCTTCGGGGTAAAGCACCCCTCCACTTT. Translated: CASSEALRGKAPLHF.

The chain carries TRBV11-2 and TRBJ2-7, with 10 bases aligning to TRBD2. Germline V lookup: CDR1 SGHAT, CDR2 FQNNGV. This CDR3 region has 14 residues. J was trimmed by 5 bases and V by 7 bases; bases with no gene match: 8. CDR3 DNA: TGTGCCAGCAACCCCGTAGCGGGGGGAGACGAGCAGTACTTC. Amino acids: CASNPVAGGDEQYF.

This clone was detected only once. V and J are TRBV5-1 and TRBJ1-1; no definite D call. The CDR3 length is 13 residues. V gave up 2 bases and J gave up 1 base, with 6 bases separating them. Germline V lookup: CDR1 SGHRS, CDR2 YFSETQ. The CDR3 DNA follows: TGCGCCAGCAGCTTTAACCCGAACACTGAAGCTTTCTTT. Protein: CASSFNPNTEAFF.

As DNA, the CDR3 is TGTGCCAGCAGCTTGAATCCTGGGAACACCGGGGAGCTGTTTTTT. Translating gives CASSLNPGNTGELFF. The chain links TRBV5-6 to TRBJ2-2; D is uncertain. V lost 1 base and J lost 1, with 8 bases in between. CDR3 size: 15 residues. The germline gives CDR1 SGHDT, CDR2 YYEEEE.

This chain joins TRBV7-2 and TRBJ2-2, with D maybe TRBD1 (6 bases). This CDR3 has 16 residues. Germline lookup yields CDR1 SGHTA and CDR2 FQGNSA. V was trimmed by 0 bases and J by 1 base, leaving 9 bases between them. CDR3 coding DNA: TGTGCCAGCAGCTTAGCTGGACAGATGAACACCGGGGAGCTGTTTTTT. Translation: CASSLAGQMNTGELFF.